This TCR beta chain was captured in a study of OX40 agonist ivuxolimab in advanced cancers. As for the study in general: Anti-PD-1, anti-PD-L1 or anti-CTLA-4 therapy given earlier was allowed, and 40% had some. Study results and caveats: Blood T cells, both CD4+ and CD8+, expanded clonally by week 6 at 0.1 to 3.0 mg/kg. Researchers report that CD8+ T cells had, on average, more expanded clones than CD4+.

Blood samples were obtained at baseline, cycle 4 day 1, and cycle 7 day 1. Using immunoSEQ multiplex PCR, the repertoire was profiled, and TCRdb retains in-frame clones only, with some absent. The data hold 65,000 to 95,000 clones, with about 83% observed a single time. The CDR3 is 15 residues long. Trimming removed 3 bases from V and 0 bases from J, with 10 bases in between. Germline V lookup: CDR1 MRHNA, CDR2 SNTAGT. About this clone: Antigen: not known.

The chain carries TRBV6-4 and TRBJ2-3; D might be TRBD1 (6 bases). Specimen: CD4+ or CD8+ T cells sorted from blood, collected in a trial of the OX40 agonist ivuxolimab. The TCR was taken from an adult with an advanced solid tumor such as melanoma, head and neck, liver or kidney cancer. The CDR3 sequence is CASSEGQSSTDTQYF. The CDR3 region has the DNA TGTGCCAGCAGTGAAGGACAGTCTAGCACAGATACGCAGTATTTT.